This entry features one T cell receptor beta chain sequence. The sample comes from a study of blood T cell repertoires in COVID-19. Across the whole study: Collection of acute and convalescent COVID-19 samples took place in the United States, Italy and Spain. T cells, B-cell-depleted T cells, or PBMCs supplied cDNA or gDNA.

Per the original methods: By means of reference gene primer amplification, nucleated cell counts were estimated. Clones were read by immunoSEQ multiplex PCR, and TCRdb kept only the in-frame ones, dropping some. Clone size and V and J calls were adopted from that table, with D and trimming inferred from the DNA. The sample has some 230,000 clones; roughly 83% are singletons. CDR3 length: 13 residues. The V gene's germline CDR1 is MNHEY and CDR2 SVGAGI. With 6 bases removed from V and 7 bases from J, the gap between germline ends came to 15 bases. Input material: peripheral blood. The V and J genes are TRBV6-5 and TRBJ1-2; a weak D match, TRBD1 (5 bases). The source of this sequence is a woman between 50 and 59 years old with acute or convalescent COVID-19. CDR3 DNA: TGTGCCAGCAGCCGCGAACAGGTTGCTGGCTACACCTTC. It specifies CASSREQVAGYTF.